These 24 T cell receptor beta chains were sequenced from one sample in a study of cytomegalovirus exposure and HLA in healthy donors. PCR employed 60 Vbeta and 13 Jbeta primers. TCRdb's table, derived via immunoSEQ multiplex PCR, lists solely in-frame clones and lacks some. This table holds around 190,000 clones, roughly nine tenths found once. Material for sequencing was PBMCs. Receptors originate from a boy aged 2 to 10 in good health and CMV-seronegative.

This clone showed up just once. The chain links TRBV9 to TRBJ1-3, with no clear D. Germline V gene data show CDR1 as SGDLS and CDR2 as YYNGEE. The CDR3 runs to 14 residues. Trimming took 0 bases from V and 2 from J, leaving 6 bases between them. The CDR3 spells CASSVASAGNTIYF. CDR3 in DNA: TGTGCCAGCAGCGTAGCTTCAGCTGGAAACACCATATATTTT.

This chain uses TRBV29-1 with TRBJ1-1, with D hard to call. The CDR3 length is 14 residues. The germline V and J ends were trimmed by 1 base and 1 base, with 10 bases remaining between them. Germline CDR1 and CDR2: SQVTM and ANQGSEA. The CDR3 is CSVEVRQANTEAFF. DNA for the CDR3: TGCAGCGTTGAAGTCAGGCAGGCGAACACTGAAGCTTTCTTT.

This clone occurred once. The J gene is TRBJ1-4, the V gene TRBV19; 10 nucleotides align to TRBD1. The CDR3 runs 15 residues. Germline V lookup: CDR1 LNHDA, CDR2 SQIVND (reference sequence). The J segment lost 7 bases and the V segment lost 10 bases, leaving 12 bases of the junction unmatched. CDR3 sequence (DNA): TGTGCCACTTCCGTTCCCGGGACAGGGGCTGAAAAACTGTTTTTT. Encoded protein: CATSVPGTGAEKLFF.

The rearrangement uses TRBV6-5 and TRBJ2-7; 8 bases are shared with TRBD1. Germline-derived CDR1 and CDR2 are MNHEY and SVGAGI. This CDR3 has 13 residues. Trimming at V came to 8 bases and at J to 5 bases, leaving 8 bases not matched to a gene. CDR3 DNA sequence: TGTGCCAGCGGACAGGGACTGAGGGACGAGCAGTACTTC. Protein product: CASGQGLRDEQYF.

The chain is built from TRBV6-5 and TRBJ2-7; 7 bases agree with TRBD1. V shed 6 bases and J 4 bases; nucleotides not matched to a gene: 9. The CDR3 is 14 residues long. Looked up from germline, CDR1 is MNHEY and CDR2 is SVGAGI. Here the CDR3 DNA reads TGTGCCAGCAGCCCCTGGAAGACAGGGTACGAGCAGTACTTC. Translated, it gives CASSPWKTGYEQYF.

The DNA for the CDR3 is TGCAGCGTTCTGACAATGACCTACGAGCAGTACTTC. It translates to CSVLTMTYEQYF. V is TRBV29-1 and J is TRBJ2-7; D not resolved. The CDR3 loop spans 12 amino acids. Deletions cut 5 bases from V and 2 bases from J, with 10 bases between. The germline CDR1 and CDR2 sequences are SQVTM and ANQGSEA.

The V and J genes are TRBV5-1 and TRBJ1-4; D remains ambiguous. CDR1 SGHRS and CDR2 YFSETQ come from the germline V gene. CDR3 length: 14 residues. The V end was cut by 0 bases, the J end by 6 bases, with 9 bases between. CDR3: CASSLVSGDEKLFF. The CDR3 DNA follows: TGCGCCAGCAGCTTGGTTTCCGGGGATGAAAAACTGTTTTTT.

The chain couples TRBV18 to TRBJ1-2, with TRBD1 identical over 10 bases. J was trimmed by 8 bases and V by 2 bases; bases with no gene match: 11. Germline assignment: CDR1 KGHSH and CDR2 LQKENI. The CDR3 runs to 16 residues. The CDR3 region is CASSPTPGQGLGGYTF. The CDR3, as DNA: TGTGCCAGCTCACCAACTCCGGGACAGGGGTTAGGAGGCTACACCTTC.

V usage is TRBV9 and J usage is TRBJ1-4; D is unclear. This CDR3 spans 15 amino acids. Germline values: CDR1 SGDLS, CDR2 YYNGEE. Trimming stripped 3 bases from V and 7 bases from J, with 16 bases between. CDR3 in amino acids: CASSASPSTSEKLFF. The CDR3 coding sequence is TGTGCCAGCAGCGCATCCCCCTCCACGAGTGAAAAACTGTTTTTT.

V usage is TRBV4-1 and J usage is TRBJ1-1, with 8 bases aligning to TRBD1. The CDR3 has 15 residues. CDR1 MGHRA and CDR2 YSYEKL come from the germline V gene. J was trimmed by 8 bases and V by 4 bases; bases with no gene match: 12. CDR3: CASSLAGTGAGEAFF. DNA for the CDR3: TGCGCCAGCAGCCTCGCCGGGACAGGTGCGGGGGAAGCTTTCTTT.

J is TRBJ1-1 and V is TRBV6-5; the match to TRBD1 covers 9 bases. The CDR3 loop spans 14 amino acids. CDR1 is MNHEY and CDR2 is SVGAGI in the germline V gene. J was trimmed by 6 bases and V by 6 bases; bases with no gene match: 8. CDR3 protein: CASSPPRDRAEAFF. DNA of the CDR3: TGTGCCAGCAGCCCCCCCCGGGACAGGGCTGAAGCTTTCTTT.

CDR3 protein: CASSPGVYNEQFF. Written as DNA, the CDR3 is TGCGCCAGCAGCCCCGGGGTCTACAATGAGCAGTTCTTC. V is TRBV5-1 and J is TRBJ2-1, with a tentative D call TRBD2 (5 bases). CDR3 length equals 13 residues. The germline CDR1 and CDR2 sequences are SGHRS and YFSETQ. V dropped 4 bases and J dropped 3 bases, with 8 bases sitting between them.

The rearrangement links TRBV6-5 to TRBJ2-2; 7 positions match TRBD1. The CDR3 totals 15 residues. J gave up 6 bases and V 0 bases, and 4 bases lay outside the gene matches. Germline V gene sequence: CDR1 MNHEY, CDR2 SVGAGI. The CDR3 loop is CASSYSTGRPGELFF. DNA for the CDR3: TGTGCCAGCAGTTACTCGACAGGGAGACCCGGGGAGCTGTTTTTT.

This clone was observed a handful of times. The chain links TRBV18 to TRBJ2-1, with 10 bases lining up with TRBD2. V lost 1 base and J lost 9; bases outside the gene matches: 9. The CDR3 totals 16 residues. The germline V gene encodes CDR1 KGHSH and CDR2 LQKENI. DNA for the CDR3: TGTGCCAGCTCACCACGCCAGCTAGCGGGAGAGGTTGAGCAGTTCTTC. It yields the protein CASSPRQLAGEVEQFF.

In DNA, the CDR3 is TGTGCCAGCAGCCAAGAGATCGGGACTAGCTTCTACGAGCAGTACTTC. Protein product: CASSQEIGTSFYEQYF. The V and J genes are TRBV4-2 and TRBJ2-7, with TRBD2 matching over 9 bases. J was trimmed by 3 bases and V by 0 bases; bases with no gene match: 6. This CDR3 is 16 amino acids long. CDR1 LGHNA and CDR2 YNFKEQ come from the germline V gene.

The chain joins TRBV19 to TRBJ1-6, with 7 positions matching TRBD1. The V gene's germline CDR1 is LNHDA and CDR2 SQIVND (reference sequence). The CDR3 spans 15 residues. V gave up 5 bases and J gave up 5 bases; unmatched junction bases: 6. CDR3 amino acids: CASSSHRGNNSPLHF. The CDR3 nucleotides read TGTGCCAGTAGTTCGCACAGGGGAAATAATTCACCCCTCCACTTT.

The chain recombines TRBV11-2 with TRBJ2-3; D may be TRBD2 (5 bases). The CDR3 contains 16 residues. V shed 4 bases and J shed 5 bases, with 19 bases lying between them. Per the germline V gene, CDR1 is SGHAT and CDR2 is FQNNGV. CDR3 in DNA: TGTGCCAGCAGCTCCGAGTCCGCCCTACTAGGAGATACGCAGTATTTT. As protein: CASSSESALLGDTQYF.

This rearrangement joins TRBV30 to TRBJ2-7; the D gene is possibly TRBD2 (5 bases). The CDR3 has 14 amino acids. Per the germline V gene, CDR1 is GTSNPN and CDR2 is SVGIG (reference sequence). Between the trimmed V and J ends, which lost 2 bases and 2 bases, there was a span of 13 bases. The CDR3 reads CAWSIGPGTYEQYF. The CDR3 nucleotides are TGTGCCTGGAGTATAGGCCCGGGGACCTACGAGCAGTACTTC. Based on the CDR3 plus reference TRBV30 and TRBJ2-7, the full variable domain is SQTIHQWPATLVQPVGSPLSLECTVEGTSNPNLYWYRQAAGRGLQLLFYSVGIGQISSEVPQNLSASRPQDRQFILSSKKLLLSDSGFYLCAWSIGPGTYEQYFGPGTRLTVT.

The chain recombines TRBV19 with TRBJ2-2; D is unclear. V was trimmed by 2 bases and J by 1 base, leaving 8 bases between them. The length of the CDR3 is 15 residues. Germline V CDR1 and CDR2: LNHDA, SQIVND (reference sequence). CDR3 nucleotides: TGTGCCAGTAGTATAACTCATTGGAACACCGGGGAGCTGTTTTTT. Encoded protein: CASSITHWNTGELFF.

This clone was recorded a few times. The V and J genes are TRBV4-1 and TRBJ1-1, with 7 nucleotides matching TRBD1. Germline V gene sequence: CDR1 MGHRA, CDR2 YSYEKL. The CDR3 is 13 amino acids. V shed 4 bases and J 6 bases; nucleotides not matched to a gene: 5. CDR3 coding DNA: TGCGCCAGCAGCCGCCAGGGGGAGGCTGAAGCTTTCTTT. Protein sequence: CASSRQGEAEAFF.

This clone has a single count. The V and J genes are TRBV30 and TRBJ1-2, with D maybe TRBD1 (5 bases). This CDR3 region has 12 residues. Germline V gene sequence: CDR1 GTSNPN, CDR2 SVGIG (reference sequence). V lost 3 bases and J lost 7, with 12 bases in between. The CDR3 loop reads CAWSGGGSGYTF. The CDR3 bases are TGTGCCTGGAGCGGGGGGGGGTCTGGCTACACCTTC.

The V gene is TRBV29-1, the J gene TRBJ1-1; D is perhaps TRBD1 (5 bases). This CDR3 is built from 13 residues. Trimming stripped 5 bases from V and 1 base from J, with 11 bases between. From germline, CDR1 is SQVTM and CDR2 ANQGSEA. CDR3 sequence (DNA): TGCAGCGTTAGTGACAGTCCGAACACTGAAGCTTTCTTT. Its protein product is CSVSDSPNTEAFF.

The chain recombines TRBV30 with TRBJ1-5; D not resolved. The CDR3 consists of 13 residues. Germline CDR1 is GTSNPN and CDR2 is SVGIG (reference sequence). Trimming removed 1 base at V and 2 bases at J, with 6 bases between. CDR3 region: CAWSARGNQPQHF. CDR3 nucleotides: TGTGCCTGGAGTGCGAGAGGCAATCAGCCCCAGCATTTT.

CDR3 nucleotide sequence: TGCGCCAGCAGCCCCCCGGGGACAGATACGCAGTATTTT. Translated: CASSPPGTDTQYF. The J gene is TRBJ2-3, the V gene TRBV5-1; TRBD2 might be the D (5 bases). Deletions cut 4 bases from V and 3 bases from J, with 9 bases between. There are 13 residues in the CDR3. Germline V gene data show CDR1 as SGHRS and CDR2 as YFSETQ.